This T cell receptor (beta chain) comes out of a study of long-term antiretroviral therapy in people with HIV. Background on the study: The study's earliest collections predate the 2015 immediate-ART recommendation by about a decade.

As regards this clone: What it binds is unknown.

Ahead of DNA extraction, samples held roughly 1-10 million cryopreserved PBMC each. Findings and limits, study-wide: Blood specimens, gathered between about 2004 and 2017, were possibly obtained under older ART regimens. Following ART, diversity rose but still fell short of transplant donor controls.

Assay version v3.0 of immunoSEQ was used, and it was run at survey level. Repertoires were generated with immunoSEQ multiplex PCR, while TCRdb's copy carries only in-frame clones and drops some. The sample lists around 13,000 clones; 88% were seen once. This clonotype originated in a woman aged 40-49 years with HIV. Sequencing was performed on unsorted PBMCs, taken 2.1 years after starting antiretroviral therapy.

The CDR3 region is CASSAHGTGLYNSPLHF. The CDR3 region has the DNA TGTGCCAGCAGCGCTCACGGGACAGGCCTCTATAATTCACCCCTCCACTTT. This chain uses TRBV9 with TRBJ1-6; 8 positions match TRBD1. This CDR3 has 17 amino acids. The V and J ends lost 3 bases and 3 bases, in that order; junction bases with no gene match: 8. From germline, CDR1 is SGDLS and CDR2 YYNGEE.